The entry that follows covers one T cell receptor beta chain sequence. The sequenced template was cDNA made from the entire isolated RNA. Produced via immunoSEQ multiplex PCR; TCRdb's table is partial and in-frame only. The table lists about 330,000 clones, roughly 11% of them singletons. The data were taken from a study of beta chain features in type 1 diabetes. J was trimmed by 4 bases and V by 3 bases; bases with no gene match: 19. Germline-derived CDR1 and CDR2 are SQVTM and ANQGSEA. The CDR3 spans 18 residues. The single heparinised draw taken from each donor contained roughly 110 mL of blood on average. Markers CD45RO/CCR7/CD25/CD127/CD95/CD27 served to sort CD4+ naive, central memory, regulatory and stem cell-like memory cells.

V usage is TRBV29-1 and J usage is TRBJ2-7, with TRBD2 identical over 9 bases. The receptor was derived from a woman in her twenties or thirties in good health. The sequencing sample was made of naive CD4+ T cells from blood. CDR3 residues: CSVDVPKKGLAGEYEQYF. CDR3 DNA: TGCAGCGTTGATGTGCCAAAAAAGGGACTAGCAGGGGAGTACGAGCAGTACTTC.